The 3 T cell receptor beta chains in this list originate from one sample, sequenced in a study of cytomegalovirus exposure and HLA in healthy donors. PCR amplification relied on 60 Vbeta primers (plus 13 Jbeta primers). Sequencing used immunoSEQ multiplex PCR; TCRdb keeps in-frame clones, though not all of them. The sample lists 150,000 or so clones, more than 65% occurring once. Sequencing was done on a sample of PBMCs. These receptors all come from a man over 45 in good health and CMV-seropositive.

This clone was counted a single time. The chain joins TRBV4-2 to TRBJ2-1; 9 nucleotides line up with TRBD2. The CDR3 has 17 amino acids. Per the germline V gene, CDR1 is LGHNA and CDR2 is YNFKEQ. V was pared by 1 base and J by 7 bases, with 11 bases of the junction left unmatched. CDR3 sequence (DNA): TGTGCCAGCAGCCAAGTTCTGGGTAGCGGGAGTGGTAATGAGCAGTTCTTC. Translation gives CASSQVLGSGSGNEQFF.

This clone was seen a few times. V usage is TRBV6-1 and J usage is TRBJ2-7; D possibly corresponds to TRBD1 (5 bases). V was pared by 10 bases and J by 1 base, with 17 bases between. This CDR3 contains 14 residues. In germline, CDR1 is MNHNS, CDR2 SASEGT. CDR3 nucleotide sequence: TGTGCCAACACTAAATGGGGCAGTTCCTACGAGCAGTACTTC. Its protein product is CANTKWGSSYEQYF.

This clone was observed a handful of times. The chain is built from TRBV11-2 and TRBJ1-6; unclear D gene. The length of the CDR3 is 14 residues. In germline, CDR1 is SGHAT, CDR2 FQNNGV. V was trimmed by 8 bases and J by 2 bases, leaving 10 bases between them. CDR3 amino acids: CASGGSAYNSPLHF. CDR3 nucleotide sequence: TGTGCCAGCGGAGGGAGCGCCTATAATTCACCCCTCCACTTT.